This is a list of T cell receptor beta chains from one sample in a study of blood T cell repertoires in COVID-19. TCRdb's copy holds only in-frame clones and misses some; the assay was immunoSEQ multiplex PCR. The table shows over 200,000 clones, with more than 70% occurring only once. Source material: peripheral blood. These receptors all come from a woman aged 55-69 years with acute or convalescent COVID-19. Each CDR3 is given with its conserved first and last residue. Fields, in order: clone size, J gene, V gene, D gene, CDR3 DNA, CDR3 protein. D genes are given only for firm matches. Clone size, where shown, is once, few, many, or a class for clones that have expanded.

size: -; J: TRBJ2-3; V: TRBV2; D: -; DNA: TGTGCCAGCAGTGTGCAGGGGAGCACAGATACGCAGTATTTT; CDR3: CASSVQGSTDTQYF
size: -; J: TRBJ1-1; V: TRBV9; D: -; DNA: TGTGCCAGCAGCCCTCCAGGGTGGACTGAAGCTTTCTTT; CDR3: CASSPPGWTEAFF
size: -; J: TRBJ1-1; V: TRBV3-1/TRBV3-2; D: TRBD1; DNA: TGTGCCAGCAGGAAAGGGGGCGGTCGGGCGAACACTGAAGCTTTCTTT; CDR3: CASRKGGGRANTEAFF
size: -; J: TRBJ1-2; V: TRBV4-1; D: -; DNA: TGCGCCAGCAGCCAAGATCGAGGCAGGGCTAACTATGGCTACACCTTC; CDR3: CASSQDRGRANYGYTF
size: -; J: TRBJ2-6; V: TRBV19; D: -; DNA: TGTGCCAGTAGCCCTCAAGCTCCCGGGGCCAACGTCCTGACTTTC; CDR3: CASSPQAPGANVLTF
size: few; J: TRBJ1-5; V: TRBV7-8; D: TRBD1; DNA: TGTGCCAGCAGCTGGACAGGGGATCAGCCCCAGCATTTT; CDR3: CASSWTGDQPQHF
size: once; J: TRBJ1-2; V: TRBV30; D: -; DNA: TGTGCCTGGAGTGTACGAGGTTATGGCTACACCTTC; CDR3: CAWSVRGYGYTF
size: -; J: TRBJ2-7; V: TRBV7-9; D: TRBD1; DNA: TGTGCCAGCAGCTTATGGACAGGGGGGAGCGAGCAGTACTTC; CDR3: CASSLWTGGSEQYF
size: -; J: TRBJ1-4; V: TRBV6-5; D: TRBD1; DNA: TGTGCCAGCAGTTACGATAGGGGGCCGGGGGAAAAACTGTTTTTT; CDR3: CASSYDRGPGEKLFF
size: once; J: TRBJ1-6; V: TRBV7-6; D: TRBD1; DNA: TGTGCCAGCAGCGCTTACAGGGGGAATTCACCCCTCCACTTT; CDR3: CASSAYRGNSPLHF
size: -; J: TRBJ1-4; V: TRBV25-1; D: TRBD1; DNA: TGTGCCAGCAGTCCCCCCGGACAGGGGGCGAAAAAACTGTTTTTT; CDR3: CASSPPGQGAKKLFF
size: -; J: TRBJ1-5; V: TRBV6-2/TRBV6-3; D: -; DNA: TGTGCCAGCAGTTCCTGGGAGACCCAGCATTTT; CDR3: CASSSWETQHF
size: -; J: TRBJ1-2; V: TRBV9; D: -; DNA: TGTGCCAGCAGCGTGGGCCGCGCGGGGGATGGCTACACCTTC; CDR3: CASSVGRAGDGYTF
size: -; J: TRBJ2-1; V: TRBV19; D: TRBD1; DNA: TGTGCCAGTAGAGGACAGGGCTACAATGAGCAGTTCTTC; CDR3: CASRGQGYNEQFF
size: -; J: TRBJ2-2; V: TRBV10-3; D: -; DNA: TGTGCCATCAGGGGGGGTACGAACACCGGGGAGCTGTTTTTT; CDR3: CAIRGGTNTGELFF
size: once; J: TRBJ2-1; V: TRBV5-6; D: TRBD2; DNA: TGTGCCAGCAGCCCCTGGGGGGGGGTTGGAAATGAGCAGTTCTTC; CDR3: CASSPWGGVGNEQFF
size: few; J: TRBJ1-4; V: TRBV28; D: -; DNA: TGTGCCAGCAGCTGGGCGGGAACTCGAAATGAAAAACTGTTTTTT; CDR3: CASSWAGTRNEKLFF